Reported below is one T cell receptor (beta chain). Antigen: not known. CDR1 is MDHEN and CDR2 is SYDVKM in the germline V gene. V was clipped by 3 bases and J by 10 bases; unmatched bases: 6. CDR3 length: 15 residues. Assay used: immunoSEQ multiplex PCR; TCRdb lists only in-frame clones, some missing. Of 27,000 or so clones in the sample, 80% to 90% were seen once. Sample time point: 2014-2015 season, pre-vaccination. The data originate from a study of follicular helper T cells after annual influenza vaccination. Study-wide findings and caveats: Change in circulating plasmablasts correlated with ICOS+CD38+ cTfh clonality change.

J is TRBJ2-3 and V is TRBV28; 14 bases fit TRBD2. The source material was CXCR5+ CD38- circulating T follicular helper cells from blood, sampled on the day of influenza vaccination. Sample subset: circulating Tfh, non-naive CD4+CXCR5+PD-1+ (ICOS+CD38+ or ICOS-CD38-). This receptor was taken from an adult who received the influenza vaccine. The CDR3 region is CASSFTRTSGRSQYF. In nucleotides, the CDR3 is TGTGCCAGCAGTTTTACTCGGACTAGCGGGAGGTCGCAGTATTTT.